This T cell receptor beta chain was recovered during a study of blood T cells in healthy people across ages. A second PCR of 7 to 11 cycles used a sample-barcoded 5' primer and a J-beta primer mix. A template-switch adaptor with 12 random nucleotides tagged each cDNA molecule. MiXCR, applied by TCRdb to the 5' RACE reads, yields one record per CDR3 protein. The sample holds about 780,000 distinct CDR3 sequences, about 47% seen once. Germline V gives CDR1 LNHNV, CDR2 YYDKDF (reference sequence). The V end lost 5 bases, the J end lost 0 bases, and 11 bases lay between the germline ends. This CDR3 comprises 15 residues. As to this clonotype: Its antigen is not identified.

General observations from the study: As naive T cell percentage varied, TCR beta diversity correlated strongly with it.

The sample was blood. This chain uses TRBV15 with TRBJ2-1; D call uncertain. The origin of this receptor is a man older than 75 in good health. CDR3 loop: CATSPQVSSYNEQFF. The CDR3 nucleotides read TGTGCCACCAGCCCCCAGGTGAGCTCCTACAATGAGCAGTTCTTC. Supplemented by reference TRBV15 and TRBJ2-1, the full variable domain reads DAMVIQNPRYQVTQFGKPVTLSCSQTLNHNVMYWYQQKSSQAPKLLFHYYDKDFNNEADTPDNFQSRRPNTSFCFLDIRSPGLGDTAMYLCATSPQVSSYNEQFFGPGTRLTVL.